This T cell receptor beta chain was captured in a study of CD8 T cells in Susac syndrome. The overall study: Clinically active disease was present in 5 or 6 of the sequenced Susac syndrome patients. About 8 of these patients were in remission.

The germline CDR1 and CDR2 sequences are DFQATT and SNEGSKA (reference sequence). The CDR3 is made up of 13 amino acids. Trimming took 1 base from V and 4 from J, leaving 10 bases between them. It was negative isolation that provided the CD8+ and CD4+ T cells, whereas TEMRA cells were enriched by FACS. When the RNA was reverse transcribed, random hexamers were used with an input of roughly 0.45 to 1 ug. Coverage of TCR beta CDR3 amplification by immunoSEQ multiplex PCR extended to 54 Vbeta and 13 Jbeta. TCRdb fed the immunoSEQ multiplex PCR reads into MiXCR, producing one record per CDR3 protein. The table lists some 150,000 distinct CDR3 sequences, roughly 96% of them singletons, with about 0.17% in the top ten.

This chain joins TRBV20-1 and TRBJ1-2; the D is unclear. This receptor was obtained from a human donor with Susac syndrome. The source material was CD4+ T cells from PBMCs. CDR3 loop: CSARVQEGYGYTF. CDR3 DNA sequence: TGCAGTGCTAGAGTTCAAGAGGGCTATGGCTACACCTTC.